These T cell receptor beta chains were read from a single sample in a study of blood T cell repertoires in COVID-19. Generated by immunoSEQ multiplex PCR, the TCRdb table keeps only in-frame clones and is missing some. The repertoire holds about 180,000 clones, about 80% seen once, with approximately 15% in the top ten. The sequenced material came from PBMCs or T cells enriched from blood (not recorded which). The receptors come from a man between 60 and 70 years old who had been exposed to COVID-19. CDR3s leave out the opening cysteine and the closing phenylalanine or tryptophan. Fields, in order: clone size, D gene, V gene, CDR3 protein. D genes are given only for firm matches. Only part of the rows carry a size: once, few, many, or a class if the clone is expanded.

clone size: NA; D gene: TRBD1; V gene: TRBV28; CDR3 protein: ASSGSGQGVETQY
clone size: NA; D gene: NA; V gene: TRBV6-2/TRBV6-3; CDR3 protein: ASSRVDTQY
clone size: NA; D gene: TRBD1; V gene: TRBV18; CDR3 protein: ASSPGQGSSPLH
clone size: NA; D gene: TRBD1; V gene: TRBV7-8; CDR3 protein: ASSPIGGQGSYEQY
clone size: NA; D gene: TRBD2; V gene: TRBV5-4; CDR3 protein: ASSSSGRTDTQY
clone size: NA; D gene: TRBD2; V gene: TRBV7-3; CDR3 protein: ASSWTSGRANEQF
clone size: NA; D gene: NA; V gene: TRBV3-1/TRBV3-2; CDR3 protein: ASRGAGQGNTIY
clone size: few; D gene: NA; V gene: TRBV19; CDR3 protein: ASSAKTGRSGANVLT
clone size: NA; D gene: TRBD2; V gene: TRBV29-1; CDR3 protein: SVETSGIETQY
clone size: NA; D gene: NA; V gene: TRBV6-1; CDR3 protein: ASSETLDVDIQY
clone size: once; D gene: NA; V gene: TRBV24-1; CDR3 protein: AIGGLLTNEQF
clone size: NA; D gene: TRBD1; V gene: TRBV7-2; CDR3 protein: ASSPPGTGMGYT
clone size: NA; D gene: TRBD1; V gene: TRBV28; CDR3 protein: ASTRPTGDGEQY
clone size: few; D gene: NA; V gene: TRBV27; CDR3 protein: ASSRGQNSNQPQH
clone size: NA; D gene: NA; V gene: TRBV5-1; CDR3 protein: ASSLDLQGTQY
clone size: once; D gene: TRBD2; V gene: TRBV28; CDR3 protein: ATTLAGANQDTQY
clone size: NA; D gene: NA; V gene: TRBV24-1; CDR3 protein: ATSANSLSYEQY
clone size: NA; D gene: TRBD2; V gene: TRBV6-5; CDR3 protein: ASSTPGGGETQY
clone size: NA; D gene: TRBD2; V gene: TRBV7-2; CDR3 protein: ASSSTSGMRETQY
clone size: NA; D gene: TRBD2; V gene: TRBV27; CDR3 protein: ASSLSSGRAWNEQF
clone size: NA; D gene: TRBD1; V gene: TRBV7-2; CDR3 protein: ASSLRGTGGVGYT
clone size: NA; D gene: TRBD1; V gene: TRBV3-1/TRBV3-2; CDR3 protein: ASSRTGGSGNTIY
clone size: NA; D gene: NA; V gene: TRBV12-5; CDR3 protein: ASGNGPGSFSSEQY
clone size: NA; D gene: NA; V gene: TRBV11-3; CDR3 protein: ASSPREQASDTQY
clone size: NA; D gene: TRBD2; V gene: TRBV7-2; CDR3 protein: ASSYPGLAGETQY
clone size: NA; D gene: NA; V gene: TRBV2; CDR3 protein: ASRRGWPASYEQY
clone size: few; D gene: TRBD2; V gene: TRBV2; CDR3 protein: ASSEIKAGGHPRSSYEQY
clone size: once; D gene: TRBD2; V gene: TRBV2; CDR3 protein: ASTLGLAGVGELF
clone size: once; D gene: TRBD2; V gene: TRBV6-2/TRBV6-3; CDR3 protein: ASSPRTSGSLDEQF
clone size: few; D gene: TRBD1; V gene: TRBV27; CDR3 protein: ASRTGGNYGYT
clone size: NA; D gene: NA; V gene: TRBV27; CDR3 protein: ASSLGRRGYGYT
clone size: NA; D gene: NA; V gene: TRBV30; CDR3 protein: AWSNQGNTEAF
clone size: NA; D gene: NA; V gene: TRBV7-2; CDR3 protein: ASSLAGGPADTQY
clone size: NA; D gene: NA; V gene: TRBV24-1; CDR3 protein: ATSDPGYEQY
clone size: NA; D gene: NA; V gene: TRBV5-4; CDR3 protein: ASSFEVSYEQY